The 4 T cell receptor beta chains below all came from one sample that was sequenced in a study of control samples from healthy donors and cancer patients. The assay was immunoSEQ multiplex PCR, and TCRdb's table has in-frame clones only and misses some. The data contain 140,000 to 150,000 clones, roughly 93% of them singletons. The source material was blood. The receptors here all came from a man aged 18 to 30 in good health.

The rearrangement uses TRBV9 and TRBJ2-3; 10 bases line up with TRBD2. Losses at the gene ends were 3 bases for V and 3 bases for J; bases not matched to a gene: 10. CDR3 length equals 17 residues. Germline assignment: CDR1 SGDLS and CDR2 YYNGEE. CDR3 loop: CASSASSGRTSTDTQYF. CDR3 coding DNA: TGTGCCAGCAGCGCGTCTAGCGGGAGAACATCAACAGATACGCAGTATTTT.

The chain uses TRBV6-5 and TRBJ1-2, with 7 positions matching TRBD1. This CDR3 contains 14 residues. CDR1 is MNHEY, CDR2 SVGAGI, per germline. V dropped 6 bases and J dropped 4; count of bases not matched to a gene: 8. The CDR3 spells CASSETGLRYGYTF. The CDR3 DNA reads TGTGCCAGCAGCGAGACAGGGCTGCGCTATGGCTACACCTTC.

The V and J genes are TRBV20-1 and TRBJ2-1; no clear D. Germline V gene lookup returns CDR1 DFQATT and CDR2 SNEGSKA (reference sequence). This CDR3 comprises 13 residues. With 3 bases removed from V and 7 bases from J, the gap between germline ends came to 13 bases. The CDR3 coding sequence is TGCAGTGCTAGTAGTATACTTTCTAATGAGCAGTTCTTC. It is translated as CSASSILSNEQFF.

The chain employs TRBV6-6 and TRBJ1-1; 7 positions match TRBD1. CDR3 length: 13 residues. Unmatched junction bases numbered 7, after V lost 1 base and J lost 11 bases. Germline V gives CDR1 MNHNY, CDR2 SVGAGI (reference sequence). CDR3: CASSYYAQGSAFF. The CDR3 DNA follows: TGTGCCAGCAGTTACTACGCACAGGGGTCGGCTTTCTTT.